Detailed here is one T cell receptor beta chain. This sample was included in a study of blood T cell repertoires in COVID-19. Germline V gene lookup returns CDR1 LGHNA and CDR2 YSLEER. With 0 bases removed from V and 4 bases from J, the gap between germline ends came to 12 bases. The CDR3 length is 15 residues. In the original processing: Reference gene primer amplification gave nucleated cell count estimates. Here immunoSEQ multiplex PCR was the method, and the copy in TCRdb shows in-frame clones only, minus some. V, J and clone size were drawn from that table, and D and trimming were deduced from the DNA. The sample consists of 70,000 to 80,000 clones, under 95% of them appearing once.

This sequence joins TRBV4-3 and TRBJ1-1; no clear D gene. The source of this sequence is a human donor in a cohort sampled during active COVID-19. The sample consisted of peripheral blood. CDR3 DNA sequence: TGCGCCAGCAGCCAAGATTCGGCGGGGATCACTGAAGCTTTCTTT. This translates into CASSQDSAGITEAFF.